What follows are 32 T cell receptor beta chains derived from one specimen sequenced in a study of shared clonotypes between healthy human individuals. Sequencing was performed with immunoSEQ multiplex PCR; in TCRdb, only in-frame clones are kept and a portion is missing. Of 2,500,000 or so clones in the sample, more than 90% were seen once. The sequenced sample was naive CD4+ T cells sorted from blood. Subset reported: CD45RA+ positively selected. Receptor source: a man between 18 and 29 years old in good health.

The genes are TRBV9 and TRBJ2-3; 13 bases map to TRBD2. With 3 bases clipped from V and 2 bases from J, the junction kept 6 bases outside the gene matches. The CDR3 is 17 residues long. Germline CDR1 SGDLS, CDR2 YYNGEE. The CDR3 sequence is CASSGRTSGGFTDTQYF. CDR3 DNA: TGTGCCAGCAGCGGGAGGACTAGCGGGGGATTCACAGATACGCAGTATTTT.

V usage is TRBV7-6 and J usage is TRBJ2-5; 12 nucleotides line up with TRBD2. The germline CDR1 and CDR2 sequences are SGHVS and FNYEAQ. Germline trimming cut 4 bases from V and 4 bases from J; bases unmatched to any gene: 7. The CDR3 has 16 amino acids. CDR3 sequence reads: CASSSRTSGVGETQYF. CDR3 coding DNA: TGTGCCAGCAGCTCCCGGACTAGCGGGGTTGGAGAGACCCAGTACTTC. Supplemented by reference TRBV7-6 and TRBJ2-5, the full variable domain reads GAGVSQSPRYKVTKRGQDVALRCDPISGHVSLYWYRQALGQGPEFLTYFNYEAQQDKSGLPNDRFSAERPEGSISTLTIQRTEQRDSAMYRCASSSRTSGVGETQYFGPGTRLLVL.

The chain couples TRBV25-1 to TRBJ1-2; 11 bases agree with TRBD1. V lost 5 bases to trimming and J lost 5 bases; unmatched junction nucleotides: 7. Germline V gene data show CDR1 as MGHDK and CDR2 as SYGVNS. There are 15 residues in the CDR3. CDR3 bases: TGTGCCAGCAGTAAAGGGACAGGGGGTCGGTATGGCTACACCTTC. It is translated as CASSKGTGGRYGYTF.

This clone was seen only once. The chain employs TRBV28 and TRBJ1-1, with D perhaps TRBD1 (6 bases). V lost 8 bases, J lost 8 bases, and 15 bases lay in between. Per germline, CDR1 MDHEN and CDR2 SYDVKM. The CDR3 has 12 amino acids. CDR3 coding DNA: TGTGCCAGCTGGGGGGGGCGCCGAGAAGCTTTCTTT. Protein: CASWGGRREAFF.

The CDR3 DNA reads TGTGCCAGCAGCCCAATAGACAGCGGAAACACCGGGGAGCTGTTTTTT. Its protein is CASSPIDSGNTGELFF. The chain couples TRBV9 to TRBJ2-2; D might be TRBD1 or TRBD2, each matching 5 bases. Germline V CDR1 and CDR2: SGDLS, YYNGEE. This CDR3 region has 16 residues. Deletions cut 4 bases from V and 2 bases from J, with 15 bases between.

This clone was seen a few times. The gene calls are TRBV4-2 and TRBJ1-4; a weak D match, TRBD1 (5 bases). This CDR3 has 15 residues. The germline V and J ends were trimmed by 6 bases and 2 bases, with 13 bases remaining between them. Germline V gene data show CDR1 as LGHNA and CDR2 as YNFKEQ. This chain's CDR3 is CASSPWTSTNEKLFF. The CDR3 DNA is TGTGCCAGCAGTCCCTGGACAAGCACTAATGAAAAACTGTTTTTT.

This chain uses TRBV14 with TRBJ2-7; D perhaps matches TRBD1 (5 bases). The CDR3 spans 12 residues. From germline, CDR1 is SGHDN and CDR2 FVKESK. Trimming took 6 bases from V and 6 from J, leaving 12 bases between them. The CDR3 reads CASSQATAEQYF. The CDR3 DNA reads TGTGCCAGCAGTCAGGCGACAGCCGAGCAGTACTTC. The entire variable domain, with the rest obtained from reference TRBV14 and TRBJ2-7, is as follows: EAGVTQFPSHSVIEKGQTVTLRCDPISGHDNLYWYRRVMGKEIKFLLHFVKESKQDESGMPNNRFLAERTGGTYSTLKVQPAELEDSGVYFCASSQATAEQYFGPGTRLTVT.

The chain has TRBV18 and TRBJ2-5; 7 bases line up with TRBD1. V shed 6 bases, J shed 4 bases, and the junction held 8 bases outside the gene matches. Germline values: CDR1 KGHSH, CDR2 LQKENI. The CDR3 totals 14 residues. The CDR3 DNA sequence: TGTGCCAGCTCGACGACAGGGTCGGGAGAGACCCAGTACTTC. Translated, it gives CASSTTGSGETQYF. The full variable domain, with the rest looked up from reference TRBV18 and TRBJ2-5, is NAGVMQNPRHLVRRRGQEARLRCSPMKGHSHVYWYRQLPEEGLKFMVYLQKENIIDESGMPKERFSAEFPKEGPSILRIQQVVRGDSAAYFCASSTTGSGETQYFGPGTRLLVL.

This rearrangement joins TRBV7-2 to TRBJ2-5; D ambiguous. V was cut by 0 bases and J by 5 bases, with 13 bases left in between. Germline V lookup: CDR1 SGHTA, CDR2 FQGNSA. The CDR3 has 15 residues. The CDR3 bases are TGTGCCAGCAGCTTAGCGCCTGGCCTCCTGGAGACCCAGTACTTC. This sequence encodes CASSLAPGLLETQYF.

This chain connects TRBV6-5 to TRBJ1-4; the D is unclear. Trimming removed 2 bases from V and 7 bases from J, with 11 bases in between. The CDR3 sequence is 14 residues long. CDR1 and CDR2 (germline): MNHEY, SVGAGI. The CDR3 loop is CASSYQAVGEKLFF. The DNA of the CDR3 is TGTGCCAGCAGTTACCAGGCGGTTGGTGAAAAACTGTTTTTT.

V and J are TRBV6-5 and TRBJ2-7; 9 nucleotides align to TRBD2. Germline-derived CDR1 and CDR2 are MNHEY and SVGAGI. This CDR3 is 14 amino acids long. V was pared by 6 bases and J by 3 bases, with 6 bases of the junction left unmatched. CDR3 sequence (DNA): TGTGCCAGCAGGGCAACGACTAGCGGCTACGAGCAGTACTTC. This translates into CASRATTSGYEQYF.

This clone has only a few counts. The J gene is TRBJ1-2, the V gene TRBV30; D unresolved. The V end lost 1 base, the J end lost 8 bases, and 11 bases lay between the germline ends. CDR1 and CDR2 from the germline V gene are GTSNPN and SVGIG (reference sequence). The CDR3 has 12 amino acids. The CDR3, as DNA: TGTGCCTGGAGTGGGGGAGTAGGAGGCTACACCTTC. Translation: CAWSGGVGGYTF.

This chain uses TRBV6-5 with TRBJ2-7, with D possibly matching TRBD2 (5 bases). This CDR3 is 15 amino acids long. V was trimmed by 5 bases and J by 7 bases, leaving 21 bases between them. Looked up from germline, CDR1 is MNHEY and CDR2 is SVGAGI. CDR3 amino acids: CASSQTRTATGEQYF. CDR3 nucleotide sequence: TGTGCCAGCAGTCAAACTAGAACAGCTACGGGGGAGCAGTACTTC.

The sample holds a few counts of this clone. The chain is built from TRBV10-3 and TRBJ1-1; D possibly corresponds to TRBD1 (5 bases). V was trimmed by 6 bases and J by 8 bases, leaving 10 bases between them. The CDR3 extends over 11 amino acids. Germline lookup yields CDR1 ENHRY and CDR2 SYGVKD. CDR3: CAIRTGTEAFF. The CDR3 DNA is TGTGCCATCAGGACCGGGACGGAAGCTTTCTTT.

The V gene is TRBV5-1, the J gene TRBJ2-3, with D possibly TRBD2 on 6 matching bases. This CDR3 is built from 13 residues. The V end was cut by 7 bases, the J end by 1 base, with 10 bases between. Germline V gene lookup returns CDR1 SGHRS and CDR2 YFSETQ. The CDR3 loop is CASGLPGTDTQYF. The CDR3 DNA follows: TGCGCCAGCGGACTACCAGGCACAGATACGCAGTATTTT.

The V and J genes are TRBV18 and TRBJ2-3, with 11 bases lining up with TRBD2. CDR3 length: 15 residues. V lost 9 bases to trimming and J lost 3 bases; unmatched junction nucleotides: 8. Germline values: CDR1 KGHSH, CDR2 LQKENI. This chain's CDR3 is CASTVAGGQTDTQYF. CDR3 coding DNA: TGTGCCAGTACCGTAGCGGGAGGGCAAACAGATACGCAGTATTTT. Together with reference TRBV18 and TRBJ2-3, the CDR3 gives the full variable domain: NAGVMQNPRHLVRRRGQEARLRCSPMKGHSHVYWYRQLPEEGLKFMVYLQKENIIDESGMPKERFSAEFPKEGPSILRIQQVVRGDSAAYFCASTVAGGQTDTQYFGPGTRLTVL.

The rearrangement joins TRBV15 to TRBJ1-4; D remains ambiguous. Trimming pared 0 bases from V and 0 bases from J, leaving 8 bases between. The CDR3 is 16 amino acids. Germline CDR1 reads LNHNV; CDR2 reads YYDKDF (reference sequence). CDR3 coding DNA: TGTGCCACCAGCAGAGATTTTTCTGCAACTAATGAAAAACTGTTTTTT. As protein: CATSRDFSATNEKLFF.

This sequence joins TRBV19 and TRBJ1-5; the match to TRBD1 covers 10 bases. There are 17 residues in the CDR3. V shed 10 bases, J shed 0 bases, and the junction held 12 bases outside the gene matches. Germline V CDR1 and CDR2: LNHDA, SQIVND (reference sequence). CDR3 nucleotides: TGTGCCACCTCAATGACAGGGGGCGCGAGTAGCAATCAGCCCCAGCATTTT. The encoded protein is CATSMTGGASSNQPQHF.

The CDR3 sequence: CASAPGPGNTEAFF. CDR3 coding DNA: TGCGCCAGCGCCCCAGGGCCGGGGAATACTGAAGCTTTCTTT. The chain couples TRBV10-1 to TRBJ1-1; a possible D gene is TRBD1 (5 bases). There are 14 residues in the CDR3. Germline V lookup: CDR1 WNHNN, CDR2 SYGVQD (reference sequence). The ends were cut back, 8 bases at V and 5 bases at J, with 18 bases in the middle.

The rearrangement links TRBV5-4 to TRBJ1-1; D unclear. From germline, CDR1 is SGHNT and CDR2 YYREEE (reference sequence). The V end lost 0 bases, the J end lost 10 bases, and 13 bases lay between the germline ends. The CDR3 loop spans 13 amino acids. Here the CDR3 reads CASSLADDSGAFF. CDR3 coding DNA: TGTGCCAGCAGCTTGGCGGACGACTCCGGAGCTTTCTTT.

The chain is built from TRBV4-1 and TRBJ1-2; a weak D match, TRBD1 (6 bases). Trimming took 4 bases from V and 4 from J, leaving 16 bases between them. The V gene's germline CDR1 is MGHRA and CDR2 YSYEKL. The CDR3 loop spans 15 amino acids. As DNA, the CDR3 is TGCGCCAGCAGCCCAACCCAGGGGACAATCTATGGCTACACCTTC. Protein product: CASSPTQGTIYGYTF.

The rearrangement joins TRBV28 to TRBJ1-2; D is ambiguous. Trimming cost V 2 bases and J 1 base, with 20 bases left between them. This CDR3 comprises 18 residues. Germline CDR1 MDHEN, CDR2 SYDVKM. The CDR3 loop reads CASSLALGARAGNYGYTF. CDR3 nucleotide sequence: TGTGCCAGCAGTTTAGCCCTTGGCGCCCGCGCGGGTAACTATGGCTACACCTTC.

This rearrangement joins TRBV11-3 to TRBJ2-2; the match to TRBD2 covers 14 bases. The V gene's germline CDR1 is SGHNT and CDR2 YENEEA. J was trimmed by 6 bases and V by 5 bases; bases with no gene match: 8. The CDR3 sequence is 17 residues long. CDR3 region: CASSTGLAGEKAGELFF. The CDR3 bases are TGTGCCAGCAGCACGGGACTAGCGGGAGAAAAGGCCGGGGAGCTGTTTTTT.

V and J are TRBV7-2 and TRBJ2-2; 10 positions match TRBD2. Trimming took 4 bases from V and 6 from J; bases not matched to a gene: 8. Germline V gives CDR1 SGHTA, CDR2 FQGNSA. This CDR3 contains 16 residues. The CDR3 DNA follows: TGTGCCAGCAGCTGGGGGAGGACTAGCGGAGCCGGGGAGCTGTTTTTT. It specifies CASSWGRTSGAGELFF.

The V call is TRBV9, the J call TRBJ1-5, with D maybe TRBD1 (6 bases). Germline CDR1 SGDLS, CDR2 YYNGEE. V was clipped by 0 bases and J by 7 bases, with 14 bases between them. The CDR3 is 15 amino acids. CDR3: CASSVGGAGSQPQHF. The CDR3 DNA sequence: TGTGCCAGCAGCGTAGGGGGGGCGGGTTCCCAGCCCCAGCATTTT.

CDR3 bases: TGTGCCAGCAGCCTTGCCGGGAGGGCCACAGATACGCAGTATTTT. Protein sequence: CASSLAGRATDTQYF. V usage is TRBV7-2 and J usage is TRBJ2-3, with 8 bases identical to TRBD2. V was pared by 5 bases and J by 2 bases, with 6 bases of the junction left unmatched. The CDR3 has 15 amino acids. From germline, CDR1 is SGHTA and CDR2 FQGNSA.

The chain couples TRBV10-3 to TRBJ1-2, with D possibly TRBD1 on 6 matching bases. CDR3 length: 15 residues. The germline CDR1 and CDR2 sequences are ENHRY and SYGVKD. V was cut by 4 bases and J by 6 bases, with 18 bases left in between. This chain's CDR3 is CAISVTGIEIDGYTF. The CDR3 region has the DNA TGTGCCATCAGTGTAACAGGGATTGAAATTGATGGCTACACCTTC.

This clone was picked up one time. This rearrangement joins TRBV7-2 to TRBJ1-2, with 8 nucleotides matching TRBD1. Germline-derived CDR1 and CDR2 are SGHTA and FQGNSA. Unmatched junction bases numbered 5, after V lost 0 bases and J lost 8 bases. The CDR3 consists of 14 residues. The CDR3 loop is CASSLAPDRVGYTF. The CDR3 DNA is TGTGCCAGCAGCTTAGCTCCGGACAGGGTCGGCTACACCTTC.

The CDR3 here is CASNNPGQGYTGELFF. CDR3 nucleotides: TGTGCCAGTAACAACCCGGGACAGGGGTACACCGGGGAGCTGTTTTTT. This sequence joins TRBV19 and TRBJ2-2, with 10 bases fitting TRBD1. CDR3 size: 16 residues. V trimming: 7 bases; J trimming: 3 bases; junction bases outside the gene matches: 8. The germline V gene encodes CDR1 LNHDA and CDR2 SQIVND (reference sequence).

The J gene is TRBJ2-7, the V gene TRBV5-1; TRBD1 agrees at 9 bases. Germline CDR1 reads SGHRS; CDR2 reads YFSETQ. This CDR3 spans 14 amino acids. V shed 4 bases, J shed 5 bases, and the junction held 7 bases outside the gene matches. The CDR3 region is CASSLIGTGNEQYF. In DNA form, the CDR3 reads TGCGCCAGCAGCCTTATCGGGACAGGGAACGAGCAGTACTTC. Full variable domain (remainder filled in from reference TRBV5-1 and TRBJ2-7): KAGVTQTPRYLIKTRGQQVTLSCSPISGHRSVSWYQQTPGQGLQFLFEYFSETQRNKGNFPGRFSGRQFSNSRSEMNVSTLELGDSALYLCASSLIGTGNEQYFGPGTRLTVT.

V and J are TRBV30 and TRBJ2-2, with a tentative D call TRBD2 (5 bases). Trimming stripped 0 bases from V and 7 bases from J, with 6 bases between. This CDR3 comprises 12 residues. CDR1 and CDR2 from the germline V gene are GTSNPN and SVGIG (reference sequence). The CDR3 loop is CAWSVEGGELFF. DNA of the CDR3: TGTGCCTGGAGTGTTGAGGGCGGGGAGCTGTTTTTT. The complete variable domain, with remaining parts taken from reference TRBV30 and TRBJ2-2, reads SQTIHQWPATLVQPVGSPLSLECTVEGTSNPNLYWYRQAAGRGLQLLFYSVGIGQISSEVPQNLSASRPQDRQFILSSKKLLLSDSGFYLCAWSVEGGELFFGEGSRLTVL.

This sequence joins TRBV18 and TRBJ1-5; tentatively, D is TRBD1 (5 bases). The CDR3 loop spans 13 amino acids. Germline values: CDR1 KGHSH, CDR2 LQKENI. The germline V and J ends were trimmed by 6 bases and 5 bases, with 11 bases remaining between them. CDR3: CASSRGAYQPQHF. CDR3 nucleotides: TGTGCCAGCTCTCGAGGGGCATATCAGCCCCAGCATTTT.